These 21 T cell receptor beta chains came from one sample sequenced in a study of blood T cell repertoires in COVID-19. Some clones are missing from TCRdb's copy, which holds only in-frame ones; the method was immunoSEQ multiplex PCR. The sample records approximately 220,000 clones, about four fifths being singletons. The sequencing sample was made of PBMCs or T cells enriched from blood (not recorded which). The source is a woman in her thirties or forties who had been exposed to COVID-19.

The rearrangement links TRBV11-3 to TRBJ2-7, with TRBD2 identical over 7 bases. This CDR3 has 13 amino acids. Losses at the gene ends were 2 bases for V and 4 bases for J; bases not matched to a gene: 2. Germline CDR1 reads SGHNT; CDR2 reads YENEEA. CDR3 protein: CASSLTGGYEQYF. The CDR3 DNA is TGTGCCAGCAGCTTAACGGGGGGATACGAGCAGTACTTC.

This clone was detected only a few times. The V call is TRBV19, the J call TRBJ1-2, with D possibly being TRBD1 (6 bases). Trimming removed 7 bases from V and 4 bases from J, with 16 bases in between. Germline values: CDR1 LNHDA, CDR2 SQIVND (reference sequence). The CDR3 spans 14 residues. The CDR3 bases are TGTGCCAGTACCCGAGGGGGAGACCTCTATGGCTACACCTTC. It yields the protein CASTRGGDLYGYTF.

V usage is TRBV5-4 and J usage is TRBJ1-2, with 9 bases matching TRBD1. The J segment lost 9 bases and the V segment lost 4 bases, leaving 10 bases of the junction unmatched. This CDR3 has 14 residues. The germline CDR1 and CDR2 sequences are SGHNT and YYREEE (reference sequence). The CDR3 DNA sequence: TGTGCCAGCAGCGGGACAGGGAGTGTCCCCCGCTACACCTTC. This translates into CASSGTGSVPRYTF.

This clone has more than one count but fewer than ten. J is TRBJ1-2 and V is TRBV7-2; D is ambiguous. Trimming pared 1 base from V and 2 bases from J, leaving 5 bases between. The germline V gene has CDR1 SGHTA and CDR2 FQGNSA. The CDR3 length is 13 residues. The CDR3 nucleotides read TGTGCCAGCAGCTTAGGTATCAACTATGGCTACACCTTC. Its translation is CASSLGINYGYTF.

The chain links TRBV30 to TRBJ1-1; no clear D gene. V was clipped by 6 bases and J by 5 bases, with 13 bases between them. The V gene's germline CDR1 is GTSNPN and CDR2 SVGIG (reference sequence). The CDR3 extends over 12 amino acids. CDR3 DNA sequence: TGTGCCTGTACCCCCGGAGGGACTGAAGCTTTCTTT. It specifies CACTPGGTEAFF.

The chain links TRBV7-6 to TRBJ2-2; tentatively, D is TRBD2 (5 bases). The V gene lost 1 base and the J gene lost 3 bases, with 12 bases spanning the gap. Germline CDR1 and CDR2: SGHVS and FNYEAQ. The CDR3 runs 16 residues. The CDR3 DNA reads TGTGCCAGCAGCTTAGTGGTGGACTTGGACACCGGGGAGCTGTTTTTT. Its translation: CASSLVVDLDTGELFF.

V is TRBV9 and J is TRBJ2-2, with 9 bases identical to TRBD2. Germline CDR1 and CDR2: SGDLS and YYNGEE. The V segment lost 0 bases and the J segment 4 bases; nucleotides outside the gene matches: 7. The CDR3 extends over 17 amino acids. This chain's CDR3 is CASSVAAGGPATGELFF. The CDR3 bases are TGTGCCAGCAGCGTAGCGGCGGGGGGGCCGGCCACCGGGGAGCTGTTTTTT.

The chain has TRBV6-1 and TRBJ2-1; possible D gene TRBD1, 6 bases. Germline CDR1 is MNHNS and CDR2 is SASEGT. The CDR3 extends over 15 amino acids. The V gene lost 2 bases and the J gene lost 7 bases, with 15 bases spanning the gap. In DNA, the CDR3 is TGTGCCAGCAGTGAATCCCCGAATAGGGGGAATGAGCAGTTCTTC. It encodes CASSESPNRGNEQFF.

The V gene is TRBV28, the J gene TRBJ2-1, with 8 positions matching TRBD1. Per germline, CDR1 MDHEN and CDR2 SYDVKM. The CDR3 has 18 amino acids. The V and J ends lost 1 base and 4 bases, in that order; junction bases with no gene match: 12. The CDR3 spells CASSLSPGTGLPYNEQFF. CDR3 nucleotide sequence: TGTGCCAGCAGTTTATCACCTGGGACAGGACTTCCTTACAATGAGCAGTTCTTC.

The chain couples TRBV7-3 to TRBJ2-1; the match to TRBD1 covers 8 bases. The CDR3 has 15 amino acids. Trimming removed 2 bases from V and 2 bases from J; junction bases left unmatched: 2. Germline CDR1 reads SGHTA; CDR2 reads FQGTGA. DNA for the CDR3: TGTGCCAGCAGCTTAGGACAGGGTCCCTACAATGAGCAGTTCTTC. Translated: CASSLGQGPYNEQFF. Full variable domain (missing parts from reference TRBV7-3 and TRBJ2-1): GAGVSQTPSNKVTEKGKYVELRCDPISGHTALYWYRQSLGQGPEFLIYFQGTGAADDSGLPNDRFFAVRPEGSVSTLKIQRTERGDSAVYLCASSLGQGPYNEQFFGPGTRLTVL.

This chain joins TRBV29-1 and TRBJ1-2, with D unclear. Trimming took 7 bases from V and 1 from J, leaving 10 bases between them. The CDR3 is 12 amino acids. Germline lookup yields CDR1 SQVTM and CDR2 ANQGSEA. The CDR3 loop reads CSGLTGNYGYTF. DNA of the CDR3: TGCAGCGGGTTGACGGGTAACTATGGCTACACCTTC.

The rearrangement joins TRBV27 to TRBJ2-1; D gene uncertain. Trimming shortened V by 2 bases and J by 3 bases, and 5 bases separated the two germline ends. This CDR3 spans 13 amino acids. Germline values: CDR1 MNHEY, CDR2 SMNVEV (reference sequence). CDR3 nucleotide sequence: TGTGCCAGCAGTTTAACCTACTACAATGAGCAGTTCTTC. Protein: CASSLTYYNEQFF.

V usage is TRBV19 and J usage is TRBJ1-4; weak D call: TRBD1 (5 bases). Trimming removed 4 bases from V and 4 bases from J, with 13 bases in between. Per the germline V gene, CDR1 is LNHDA and CDR2 is SQIVND (reference sequence). This CDR3 contains 15 residues. This CDR3 reads CASSNWGDGNEKLFF. The CDR3 region has the DNA TGTGCCAGTAGTAACTGGGGGGACGGTAATGAAAAACTGTTTTTT.

The chain joins TRBV15 to TRBJ1-6; 7 positions match TRBD1. This CDR3 has 17 amino acids. The germline CDR1 and CDR2 sequences are LNHNV and YYDKDF (reference sequence). Trimming cost V 0 bases and J 6 bases; bases outside gene matches: 8. The CDR3 loop reads CATSRDKTTGRNSPLHF. The DNA for the CDR3 is TGTGCCACCAGCAGAGATAAGACGACAGGGCGTAATTCACCCCTCCACTTT.

The V call is TRBV7-2, the J call TRBJ1-4; TRBD1 is a possible D gene (6 bases). This CDR3 contains 14 residues. The ends were cut back, 5 bases at V and 4 bases at J, with 11 bases in the middle. In germline, CDR1 is SGHTA, CDR2 FQGNSA. The CDR3 DNA follows: TGTGCCAGCAGCGAGGACAGTCATAATGAAAAACTGTTTTTT. Residues: CASSEDSHNEKLFF. Supplemented by reference TRBV7-2 and TRBJ1-4, the full variable domain reads GAGVSQSPSNKVTEKGKDVELRCDPISGHTALYWYRQSLGQGLEFLIYFQGNSAPDKSGLPSDRFSAERTGGSVSTLTIQRTQQEDSAVYLCASSEDSHNEKLFFGSGTQLSVL.

The chain uses TRBV28 and TRBJ1-4; perhaps TRBD1 as D (6 bases). The ends were cut back, 3 bases at V and 8 bases at J, with 16 bases in the middle. Germline CDR1 is MDHEN and CDR2 is SYDVKM. There are 15 residues in the CDR3. The CDR3 coding sequence is TGTGCCAGCAGTTTCGGTACAGGGCGCCTAGAAAAACTGTTTTTT. Its translation: CASSFGTGRLEKLFF. Full variable domain (missing parts from reference TRBV28 and TRBJ1-4): DVKVTQSSRYLVKRTGEKVFLECVQDMDHENMFWYRQDPGLGLRLIYFSYDVKMKEKGDIPEGYSVSREKKERFSLILESASTNQTSMYLCASSFGTGRLEKLFFGSGTQLSVL.

A few counts support this clone. The chain recombines TRBV28 with TRBJ2-1, with 10 bases lining up with TRBD1. Unmatched junction bases numbered 3, after V lost 3 bases and J lost 7 bases. The CDR3 is 14 residues long. Germline loops: CDR1 MDHEN, CDR2 SYDVKM. For the CDR3, the DNA is TGTGCCAGCAGTTTCGGGACAGGGGAAAATGAGCAGTTCTTC. Translating gives CASSFGTGENEQFF.

The V gene is TRBV11-3, the J gene TRBJ2-2, with 14 nucleotides matching TRBD2. Germline V gene sequence: CDR1 SGHNT, CDR2 YENEEA. V was pared by 5 bases and J by 6 bases, with 2 bases of the junction left unmatched. The CDR3 runs 15 residues. CDR3: CASSMTSGGAGELFF. The CDR3 DNA is TGTGCCAGCAGCATGACTAGCGGGGGGGCCGGGGAGCTGTTTTTT.

The chain recombines TRBV5-4 with TRBJ1-6; tentative D call: TRBD1 (6 bases). V was shortened by 3 bases and J by 5 bases, with 21 bases between the two germline ends. The CDR3 extends over 18 amino acids. In germline, CDR1 is SGHNT, CDR2 YYREEE (reference sequence). The CDR3 region has the DNA TGTGCCAGCAGCTCCTCCGGGACACCGATACTAAATAATTCACCCCTCCACTTT. As protein: CASSSSGTPILNNSPLHF.

This clone was counted many times. This chain connects TRBV10-3 to TRBJ1-2; D is possibly TRBD1 (5 bases). V was clipped by 0 bases and J by 7 bases, with 24 bases between them. The V gene's germline CDR1 is ENHRY and CDR2 SYGVKD. The CDR3 runs to 18 residues. The CDR3 DNA reads as TGTGCCATCAGTGAGTCTTCAGGGCCCGATTTAAAGAATGCTGGCTACACCTTC. Residues: CAISESSGPDLKNAGYTF.

The chain combines TRBV19 with TRBJ2-1, with 9 bases that match TRBD1. The CDR3 is 15 amino acids. V was pared by 4 bases and J by 4 bases, with 5 bases of the junction left unmatched. CDR1 is LNHDA, CDR2 SQIVND, per germline (reference sequence). The DNA of the CDR3 is TGTGCCAGTAGTAGACCGGGACAGGGTTACAATGAGCAGTTCTTC. It is translated as CASSRPGQGYNEQFF.